One and the same sample provided the 13 T cell receptor beta chains below, sequenced in a study of vaccination and CD4 T cells after COVID-19. Their recognized antigens are unknown. With the Oncomine TCR Beta short-read assay, DNA from cultured CD4+ T cells was sequenced. Each CDR3 protein gets one entry after TCRdb re-called the PCR reads with MiXCR. The sample gives about 20,000 distinct CDR3 sequences, 53% of which show up once; approximately 7.2% is in the top ten. Stated treatment: roughly 10-day PBMC culture with coronavirus spike peptide pools or control peptides (ViraFEST assay). The material sequenced was CD4+ T cells from blood, cultured in vitro, taken before SARS-CoV-2 vaccination. The origin of the receptors is a human donor who had recovered from COVID-19.

The genes are TRBV27 and TRBJ1-5; D unclear. CDR1 and CDR2 from the germline V gene are MNHEY and SMNVEV (reference sequence). V was pared by 5 bases and J by 0 bases, with 11 bases between. This CDR3 contains 15 residues. This chain's CDR3 is CASSPQMNSNQPQHF. The CDR3 bases are TGTGCCAGCAGTCCTCAGATGAATAGCAATCAGCCCCAGCATTTT.

The V call is TRBV6-4, the J call TRBJ1-1, with TRBD1 identical over 9 bases. Germline V lookup: CDR1 MRHNA, CDR2 SNTAGT. This CDR3 has 14 amino acids. V trimming: 6 bases; J trimming: 3 bases; junction bases outside the gene matches: 5. The CDR3 protein is CASREGTGYTEAFF. The CDR3 DNA is TGTGCCAGCAGGGAAGGGACAGGGTACACTGAAGCTTTCTTT.

This clonotype has a single count. V and J are TRBV7-9 and TRBJ1-2; tentative D call: TRBD1 (5 bases). The V gene's germline CDR1 is SEHNR and CDR2 FQNEAQ (reference sequence). This CDR3 is 13 amino acids long. V was cut by 8 bases and J by 1 base, with 11 bases left in between. CDR3 coding DNA: TGTGCCAGCCGAAAGGGGAGTAACTATGGCTACACCTTC. It specifies CASRKGSNYGYTF.

The rearrangement joins TRBV21-1 to TRBJ2-5; the tabulated D call, TRBD1, remains unverified against the DNA. TRBV21-1 is listed as a pseudogene. The CDR3 loop spans 15 amino acids. Here the CDR3 DNA reads TGTGCCAGCAGCAAACCCGGCACGTACCAAGAGACCCAGTACTTC. Protein product: CASSKPGTYQETQYF.

The chain carries TRBV6-5 and TRBJ1-1; D uncertain. The germline V gene has CDR1 MNHEY and CDR2 SVGAGI. This CDR3 contains 14 residues. Trimming shortened V by 0 bases and J by 7 bases, and 12 bases separated the two germline ends. CDR3: CASSYSKGIGEAFF. In DNA form, the CDR3 reads TGTGCCAGCAGTTACTCGAAAGGGATTGGTGAAGCTTTCTTT.

J is TRBJ1-5 and V is TRBV10-2; possibly TRBD1 for D (5 bases). This CDR3 has 17 amino acids. Trimming took 3 bases from V and 1 from J, leaving 16 bases between them. Germline values: CDR1 WSHSY, CDR2 SAAADI. The CDR3 DNA follows: TGCGCCAGCAGTGAACTGCAGGGCTTCAGCAGCAATCAGCCCCAGCATTTT. This translates into CASSELQGFSSNQPQHF.

The chain combines TRBV30 with TRBJ1-6; TRBD1 matches 7 bases. The CDR3 is 13 amino acids. V shed 2 bases and J 7 bases; nucleotides not matched to a gene: 2. CDR1 and CDR2 (germline): GTSNPN, SVGIG (reference sequence). CDR3 DNA: TGTGCCTGGAGTACAGGGGTAAATTCACCCCTCCACTTT. Its protein is CAWSTGVNSPLHF.

The chain is built from TRBV6-2 or TRBV6-3 and TRBJ2-7; the D is unclear. This CDR3 has 13 amino acids. V was cut by 8 bases and J by 0 bases, with 11 bases left in between. Germline V gene sequence: CDR1 MNHEY, CDR2 SVGEGT. Here the CDR3 reads CASAAVSSYEQYF. CDR3 DNA: TGTGCCAGCGCGGCAGTAAGCTCCTACGAGCAGTACTTC.

The chain combines TRBV27 with TRBJ1-1; D not certain. Germline V gene sequence: CDR1 MNHEY, CDR2 SMNVEV (reference sequence). Trimming took off 4 bases at V and 7 bases at J, with 13 bases between the two ends. The CDR3 length is 13 residues. The CDR3 DNA sequence: TGTGCCAGCAGTTCCGAACTCAGTGATGAAGCTTTCTTT. Translating gives CASSSELSDEAFF.

The rearrangement joins TRBV7-2 to TRBJ2-3; D gene ambiguous. The CDR3 is 12 amino acids. Germline V gene data show CDR1 as SGHTA and CDR2 as FQGNSA. V lost 1 base, J lost 4 bases, and 3 bases lay in between. The CDR3 DNA sequence: TGTGCCAGCAGCTTAGTCCCAGATACGCAGTATTTT. Amino acids: CASSLVPDTQYF.

The chain has TRBV2 and TRBJ2-7; tentatively, D is TRBD1 (6 bases). V lost 6 bases, J lost 6 bases, and 12 bases lay in between. The length of the CDR3 is 12 residues. CDR1 and CDR2 from the germline V gene are SNHLY and FYNNEI. CDR3 DNA sequence: TGTGCCAGCAGGGAACAGGACAGCGAGCAGTACTTC. Its protein is CASREQDSEQYF.

The CDR3 nucleotides are TGTGCCTGCCGAAGCGGGAGTTTCTACAATGAGCAGTTCTTC. Protein: CACRSGSFYNEQFF. The gene calls are TRBV30 and TRBJ2-1; 8 bases align to TRBD2. Germline lookup yields CDR1 GTSNPN and CDR2 SVGIG (reference sequence). The ends lost 6 bases at V and 3 bases at J; junction bases unmatched: 7. The CDR3 has 14 amino acids.

CDR3 amino acids: CASSFGGNTEAFF. CDR3 nucleotide sequence: TGCGCCAGCAGCTTCGGGGGTAACACTGAAGCTTTCTTT. The chain links TRBV5-1 to TRBJ1-1; TRBD1 might be the D (5 bases). With 2 bases removed from V and 2 bases from J, the gap between germline ends came to 7 bases. This CDR3 is built from 13 residues. The V gene's germline CDR1 is SGHRS and CDR2 YFSETQ.